This T cell receptor (beta chain) came from a study of CD8 T cells in Susac syndrome. The authors reverse transcribed 0.5 to 1 ug RNA with random hexamers. A multiplex approach, immunoSEQ multiplex PCR, amplified TCR beta CDR3 across 54 Vbeta and 13 Jbeta. TCRdb processed the immunoSEQ multiplex PCR reads anew with MiXCR; each CDR3 protein has one entry. The sample lists 400,000 or so distinct CDR3 sequences; 85% were seen once. Isolation of CD8+ and CD4+ T cells was performed negatively, whereas enrichment of TEMRA cells was done by FACS. The sample taken for sequencing was CD8+ T cells from PBMCs. The source is a human donor with multiple sclerosis.

CDR3 loop: CATSDGMGVDGELFF. CDR3 DNA: TGTGCCACCAGTGATGGGATGGGTGTCGACGGGGAGCTGTTTTTT. The chain carries TRBV24-1 and TRBJ2-2; D remains unclear. CDR3 length: 15 residues. Germline CDR1 KGHDR, CDR2 SFDVKD. Trimming shortened V by 3 bases and J by 7 bases, and 14 bases separated the two germline ends.